What follows describes a single T cell receptor beta chain. These data originate in a study of blood T cell repertoires in COVID-19. Measured with immunoSEQ multiplex PCR; TCRdb has only the in-frame clones, and not every one. The sample lists around 60,000 clones; around four fifths were seen once. Germline values: CDR1 SNHLY, CDR2 FYNNEI. CDR3 length: 14 amino acids. J gave up 2 bases and V 5 bases, and 3 bases lay outside the gene matches. Sequenced input: peripheral blood. The chain couples TRBV2 to TRBJ2-3, with 8 bases lining up with TRBD1. This TCR came from a man between 25 and 39 years old with COVID-19, enrolled during active disease. The CDR3 loop is CASSPGGNTDTQYF. CDR3 in DNA: TGTGCCAGCAGTCCAGGGGGCAACACAGATACGCAGTATTTT.